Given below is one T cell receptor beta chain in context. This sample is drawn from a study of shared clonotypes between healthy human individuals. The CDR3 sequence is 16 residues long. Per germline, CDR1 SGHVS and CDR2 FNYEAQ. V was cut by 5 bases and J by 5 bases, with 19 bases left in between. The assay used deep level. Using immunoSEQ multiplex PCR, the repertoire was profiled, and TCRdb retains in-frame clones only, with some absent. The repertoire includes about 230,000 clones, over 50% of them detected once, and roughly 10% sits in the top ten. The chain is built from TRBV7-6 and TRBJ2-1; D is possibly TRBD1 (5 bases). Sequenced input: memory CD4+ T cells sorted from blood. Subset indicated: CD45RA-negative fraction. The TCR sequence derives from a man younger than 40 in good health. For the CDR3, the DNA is TGTGCCAGCAGCAACCCCCCAGGGAACATCCACAATGAGCAGTTCTTC. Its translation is CASSNPPGNIHNEQFF.